Only a few counts were recorded for the clone carrying this T cell receptor (beta chain). TCRdb re-called the RT-PCR reads through MiXCR, storing one row per CDR3 protein. Of about a million distinct CDR3 sequences detected, about a sixth appear once; the ten largest clones hold approximately 5.9%. The CDR3 has 13 amino acids. Germline values: CDR1 DFQATT, CDR2 SNEGSKA (reference sequence). V shed 2 bases and J shed 1 base, with 8 bases lying between them. These data come from a study of patients and donors after allogeneic stem cell transplantation. The sequenced sample consisted of blood, either unsorted or a sorted T cell fraction (not recorded which). This sequence joins TRBV20-1 and TRBJ1-2; D is ambiguous. This TCR came from a human donor who was either an allogeneic HSCT recipient or a stem cell or donor lymphocyte infusion donor (not recorded which). It is not recorded whose cells these are; they may come from a transplant donor. Here the CDR3 reads CSARQQLNYGYTF. Here the CDR3 DNA reads TGCAGTGCTAGACAGCAACTTAACTATGGCTACACCTTC.